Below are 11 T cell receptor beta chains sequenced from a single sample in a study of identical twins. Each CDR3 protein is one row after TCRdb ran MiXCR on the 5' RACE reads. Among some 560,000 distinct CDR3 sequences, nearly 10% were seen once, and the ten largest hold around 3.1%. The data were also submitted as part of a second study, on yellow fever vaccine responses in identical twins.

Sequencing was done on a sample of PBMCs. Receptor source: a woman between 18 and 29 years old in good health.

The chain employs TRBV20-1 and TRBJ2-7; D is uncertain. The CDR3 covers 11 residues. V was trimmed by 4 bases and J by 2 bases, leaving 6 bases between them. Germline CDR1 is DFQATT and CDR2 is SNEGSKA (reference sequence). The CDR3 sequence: CSATGAYEQYF. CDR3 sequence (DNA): TGCAGTGCTACAGGTGCCTACGAGCAGTACTTC.

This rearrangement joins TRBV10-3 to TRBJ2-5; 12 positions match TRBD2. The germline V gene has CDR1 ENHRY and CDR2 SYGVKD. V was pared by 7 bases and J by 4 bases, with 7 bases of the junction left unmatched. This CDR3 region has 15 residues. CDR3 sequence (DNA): TGTGCCATCACTAGCGGGGGGGCGGAGGGAGAGACCCAGTACTTC. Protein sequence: CAITSGGAEGETQYF.

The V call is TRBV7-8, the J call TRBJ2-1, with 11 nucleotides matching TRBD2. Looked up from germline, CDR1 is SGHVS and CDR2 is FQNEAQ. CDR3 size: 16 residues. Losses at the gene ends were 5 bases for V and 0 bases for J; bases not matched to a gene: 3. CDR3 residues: CASSVTSGGSYNEQFF. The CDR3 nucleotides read TGTGCCAGCAGCGTAACTAGCGGGGGCTCCTACAATGAGCAGTTCTTC.

The CDR3 DNA sequence: TGTGCCAGCAGCCGCGCACTAGCGGGACTCACCGGGGAGCTGTTTTTT. Translating gives CASSRALAGLTGELFF. The J gene is TRBJ2-2, the V gene TRBV12-3 or TRBV12-4; TRBD2 matches 10 bases. The CDR3 runs 16 residues. With V trimmed by 6 bases and J by 4 bases, 8 bases remained unmatched.

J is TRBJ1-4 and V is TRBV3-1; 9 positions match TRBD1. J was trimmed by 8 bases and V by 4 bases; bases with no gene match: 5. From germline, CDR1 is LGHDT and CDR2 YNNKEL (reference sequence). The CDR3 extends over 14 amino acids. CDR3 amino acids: CASSPGQGPEKLFF. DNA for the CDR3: TGTGCCAGCAGCCCAGGACAGGGGCCCGAAAAACTGTTTTTT.

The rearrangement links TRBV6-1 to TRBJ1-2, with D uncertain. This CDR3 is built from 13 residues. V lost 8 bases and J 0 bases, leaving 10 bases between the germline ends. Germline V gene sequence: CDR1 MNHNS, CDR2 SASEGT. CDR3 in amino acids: CASHIGANYGYTF. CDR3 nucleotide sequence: TGTGCCAGCCACATTGGAGCTAACTATGGCTACACCTTC.

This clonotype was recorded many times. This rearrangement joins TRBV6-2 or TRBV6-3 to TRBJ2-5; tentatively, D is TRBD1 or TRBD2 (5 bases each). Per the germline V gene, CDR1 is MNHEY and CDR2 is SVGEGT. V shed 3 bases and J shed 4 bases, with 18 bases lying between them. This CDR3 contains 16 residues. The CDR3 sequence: CASSYGDRPTRETQYF. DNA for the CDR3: TGTGCCAGCAGTTATGGGGACCGGCCCACAAGAGAGACCCAGTACTTC.

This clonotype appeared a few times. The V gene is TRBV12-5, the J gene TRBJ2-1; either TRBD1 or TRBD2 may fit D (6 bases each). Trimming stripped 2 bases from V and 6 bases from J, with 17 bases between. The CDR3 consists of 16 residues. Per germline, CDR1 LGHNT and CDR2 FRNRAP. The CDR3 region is CASGLRSGGGGNEQFF. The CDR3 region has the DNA TGTGCTAGTGGTTTGCGCTCCGGCGGAGGGGGCAATGAGCAGTTCTTC.

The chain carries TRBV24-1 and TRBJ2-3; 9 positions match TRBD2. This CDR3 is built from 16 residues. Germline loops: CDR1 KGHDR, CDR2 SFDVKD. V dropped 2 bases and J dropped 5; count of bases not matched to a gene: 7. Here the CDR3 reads CATSDWSSGTRDTQYF. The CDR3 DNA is TGTGCCACCAGTGATTGGTCTAGCGGGACCAGAGATACGCAGTATTTT.

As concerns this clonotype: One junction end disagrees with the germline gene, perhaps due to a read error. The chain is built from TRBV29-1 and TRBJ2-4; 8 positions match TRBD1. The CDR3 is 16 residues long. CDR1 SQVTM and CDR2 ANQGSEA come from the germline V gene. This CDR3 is CSVKDRGPLAKNIQYF. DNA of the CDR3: TGCAGCGTTAAAGACAGGGGCCCACTAGCCAAAAACATTCAGTACTTC.

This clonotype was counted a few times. The CDR3 loop is CASSRLAGSNSYIPNEQFF. In DNA form, the CDR3 reads TGCGCCAGCAGCCGACTAGCGGGATCGAACTCCTACATCCCTAATGAGCAGTTCTTC. The V call is TRBV4-1, the J call TRBJ2-1, with TRBD2 identical over 11 bases. V lost 4 bases, J lost 7 bases, and 18 bases stayed unmatched. The CDR3 is made up of 19 amino acids. The germline CDR1 and CDR2 sequences are MGHRA and YSYEKL.